These 5 T cell receptor beta chains were all obtained from the same sample, sequenced in a study of blood T cell repertoires in COVID-19. Only in-frame clones appear in the TCRdb table, and some are missing; sequencing was by immunoSEQ multiplex PCR. Found here are 75,000 to 100,000 clones, approximately 82% of them singletons; the top ten hold 6% to 7.5%. What was sequenced was peripheral blood. All receptors come from a man aged 50 or older with active or convalescent COVID-19.

The chain joins TRBV6-1 to TRBJ1-5; no reliable D call. Trimming removed 2 bases from V and 3 bases from J, with 11 bases in between. Germline assignment: CDR1 MNHNS and CDR2 SASEGT. This CDR3 spans 15 amino acids. CDR3 loop: CASSEFPQNNQPQHF. DNA of the CDR3: TGTGCCAGCAGTGAATTCCCACAAAACAATCAGCCCCAGCATTTT.

The chain is built from TRBV28 and TRBJ2-1; 9 nucleotides match TRBD2. Looked up from germline, CDR1 is MDHEN and CDR2 is SYDVKM. The CDR3 length is 17 residues. With V trimmed by 7 bases and J by 4 bases, 14 bases remained unmatched. CDR3: CASTGGGGAVFYNEQFF. The CDR3 coding sequence is TGTGCCAGCACCGGGGGCGGGGGGGCCGTTTTTTACAATGAGCAGTTCTTC. The full variable domain, with the rest looked up from reference TRBV28 and TRBJ2-1, is DVKVTQSSRYLVKRTGEKVFLECVQDMDHENMFWYRQDPGLGLRLIYFSYDVKMKEKGDIPEGYSVSREKKERFSLILESASTNQTSMYLCASTGGGGAVFYNEQFFGPGTRLTVL.

For the CDR3, the DNA is TGTGCCAGCAGTGAAGTCAGGCAGGGGAGCGAGCCCCAGCATTTT. It translates to CASSEVRQGSEPQHF. V usage is TRBV6-1 and J usage is TRBJ1-5, with a weak D call TRBD1 (6 bases). The CDR3 consists of 15 residues. V was clipped by 1 base and J by 8 bases, with 15 bases between them. The germline gives CDR1 MNHNS, CDR2 SASEGT.

The rearrangement joins TRBV7-6 to TRBJ2-1, with 13 bases identical to TRBD2. The V gene's germline CDR1 is SGHVS and CDR2 FNYEAQ. The CDR3 totals 15 residues. V trimming: 4 bases; J trimming: 10 bases; junction bases outside the gene matches: 7. DNA of the CDR3: TGTGCCAGCAGCTACACTAGCGGGGGGGCCCGGGAGCAGTTCTTC. Amino acid sequence: CASSYTSGGAREQFF.

This chain uses TRBV19 with TRBJ2-3; a possible D gene is TRBD2 (6 bases). Deletions cut 3 bases from V and 2 bases from J, with 15 bases between. The CDR3 length is 16 residues. Looked up from germline, CDR1 is LNHDA and CDR2 is SQIVND (reference sequence). The CDR3 loop is CASSMVRGLITDTQYF. The CDR3 DNA reads as TGTGCCAGTAGTATGGTTAGGGGACTGATCACAGATACGCAGTATTTT.